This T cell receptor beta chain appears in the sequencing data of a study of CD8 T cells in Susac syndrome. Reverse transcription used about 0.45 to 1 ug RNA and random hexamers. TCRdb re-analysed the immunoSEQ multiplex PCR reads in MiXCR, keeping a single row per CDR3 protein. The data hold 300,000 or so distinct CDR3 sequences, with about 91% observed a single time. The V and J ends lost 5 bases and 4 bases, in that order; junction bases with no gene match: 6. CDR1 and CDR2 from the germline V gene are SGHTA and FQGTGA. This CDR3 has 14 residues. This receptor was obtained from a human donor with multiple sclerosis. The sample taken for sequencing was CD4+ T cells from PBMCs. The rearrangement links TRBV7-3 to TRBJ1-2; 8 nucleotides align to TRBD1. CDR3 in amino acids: CASSPPQGGYGYTF. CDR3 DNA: TGTGCCAGCAGCCCACCACAGGGGGGCTATGGCTACACCTTC. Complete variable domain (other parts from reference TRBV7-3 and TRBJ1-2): GAGVSQTPSNKVTEKGKYVELRCDPISGHTALYWYRQSLGQGPEFLIYFQGTGAADDSGLPNDRFFAVRPEGSVSTLKIQRTERGDSAVYLCASSPPQGGYGYTFGSGTRLTVV.